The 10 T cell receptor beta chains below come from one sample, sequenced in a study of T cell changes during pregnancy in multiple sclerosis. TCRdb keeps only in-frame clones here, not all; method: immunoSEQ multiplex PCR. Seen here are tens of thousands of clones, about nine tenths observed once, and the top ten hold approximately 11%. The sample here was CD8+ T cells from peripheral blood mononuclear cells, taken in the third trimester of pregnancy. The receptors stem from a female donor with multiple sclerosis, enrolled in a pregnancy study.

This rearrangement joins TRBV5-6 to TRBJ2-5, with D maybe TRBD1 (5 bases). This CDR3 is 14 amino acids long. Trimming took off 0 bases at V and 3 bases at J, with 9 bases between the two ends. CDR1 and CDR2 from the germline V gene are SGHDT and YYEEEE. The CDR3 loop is CASSLGYRKETQYF. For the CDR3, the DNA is TGTGCCAGCAGCTTGGGGTACAGGAAAGAGACCCAGTACTTC.

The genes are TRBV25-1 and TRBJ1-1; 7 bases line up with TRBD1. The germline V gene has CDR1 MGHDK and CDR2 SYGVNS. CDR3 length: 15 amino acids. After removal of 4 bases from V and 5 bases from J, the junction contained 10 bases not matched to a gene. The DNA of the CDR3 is TGTGCCAGCAGTGGGTCGACAGGGACGATAACTGAAGCTTTCTTT. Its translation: CASSGSTGTITEAFF.

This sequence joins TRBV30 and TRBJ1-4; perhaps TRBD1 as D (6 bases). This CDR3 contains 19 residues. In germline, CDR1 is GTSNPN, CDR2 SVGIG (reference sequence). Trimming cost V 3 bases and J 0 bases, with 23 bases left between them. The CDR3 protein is CAWSFKRDTDYATNEKLFF. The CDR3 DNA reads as TGTGCCTGGAGCTTCAAAAGGGACACCGACTATGCAACTAATGAAAAACTGTTTTTT.

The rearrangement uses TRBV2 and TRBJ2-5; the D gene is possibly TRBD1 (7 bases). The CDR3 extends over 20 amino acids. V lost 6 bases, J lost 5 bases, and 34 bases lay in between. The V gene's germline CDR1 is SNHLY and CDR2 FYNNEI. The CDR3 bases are TGTGCCAGCAGGGAGCTACCCCCCCGGGACATAGGGGGCCGGGGGGAGACCCAGTACTTC. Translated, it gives CASRELPPRDIGGRGETQYF.

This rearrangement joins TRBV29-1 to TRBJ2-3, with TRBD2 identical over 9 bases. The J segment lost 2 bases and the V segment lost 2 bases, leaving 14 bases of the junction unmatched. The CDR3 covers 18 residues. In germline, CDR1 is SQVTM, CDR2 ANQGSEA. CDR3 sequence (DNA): TGCAGCGTTGAACCACGACGCGGGGGGGGGAGAGACACAGATACGCAGTATTTT. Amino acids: CSVEPRRGGGRDTDTQYF.

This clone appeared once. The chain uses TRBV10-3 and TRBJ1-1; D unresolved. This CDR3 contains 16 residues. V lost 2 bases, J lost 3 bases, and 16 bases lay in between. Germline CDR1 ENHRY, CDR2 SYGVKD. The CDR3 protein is CAISERQTEKHTEAFF. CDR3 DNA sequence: TGTGCCATCAGTGAGCGCCAGACTGAAAAACACACTGAAGCTTTCTTT.

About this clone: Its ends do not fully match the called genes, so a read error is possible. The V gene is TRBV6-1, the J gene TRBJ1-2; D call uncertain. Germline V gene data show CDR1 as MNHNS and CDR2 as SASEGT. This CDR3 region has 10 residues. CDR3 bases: TGCGCTTTTGGAGACTATGGCTACACCTTC. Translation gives CAFGDYGYTF.

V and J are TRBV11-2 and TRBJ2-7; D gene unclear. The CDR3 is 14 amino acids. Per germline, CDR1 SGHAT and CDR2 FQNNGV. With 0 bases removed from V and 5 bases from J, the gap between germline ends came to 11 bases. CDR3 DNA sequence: TGTGCCAGCAGCTTAGAATTAGCTGCGGACGAGCAGTACTTC. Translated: CASSLELAADEQYF.

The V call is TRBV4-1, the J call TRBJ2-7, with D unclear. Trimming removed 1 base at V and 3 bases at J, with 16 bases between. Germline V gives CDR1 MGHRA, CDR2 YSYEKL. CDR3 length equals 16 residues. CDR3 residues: CASSQVTPITDYEQYF. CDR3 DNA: TGCGCCAGCAGCCAAGTAACCCCCATAACAGACTACGAGCAGTACTTC.

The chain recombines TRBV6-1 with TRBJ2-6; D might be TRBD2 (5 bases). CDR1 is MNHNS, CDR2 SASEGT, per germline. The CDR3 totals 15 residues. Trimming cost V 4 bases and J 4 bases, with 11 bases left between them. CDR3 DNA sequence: TGTGCCAGCAGTGCCGAGGGATCCGGGGCCAACGTCCTGACTTTC. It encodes CASSAEGSGANVLTF.